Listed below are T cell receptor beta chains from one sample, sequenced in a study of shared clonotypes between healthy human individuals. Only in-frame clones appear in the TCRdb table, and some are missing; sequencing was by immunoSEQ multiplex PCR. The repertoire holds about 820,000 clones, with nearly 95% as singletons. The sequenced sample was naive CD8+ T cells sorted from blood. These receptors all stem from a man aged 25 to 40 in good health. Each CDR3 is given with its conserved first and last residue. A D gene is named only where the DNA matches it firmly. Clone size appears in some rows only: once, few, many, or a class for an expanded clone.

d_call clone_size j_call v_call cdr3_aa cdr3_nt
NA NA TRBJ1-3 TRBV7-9 CASSPRGNTIYF TGTGCCAGCAGCCCCCGAGGAAACACCATATATTTT
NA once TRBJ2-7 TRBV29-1 CSVETRGPYEQYF TGCAGCGTTGAGACCCGTGGTCCCTACGAGCAGTACTTC
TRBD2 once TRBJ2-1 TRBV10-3 CAISGGLAGVGNEQFF TGTGCCATCAGCGGTGGACTAGCGGGAGTGGGGAATGAGCAGTTCTTC
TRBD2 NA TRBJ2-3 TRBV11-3 CASSYRTSGSLPGTDTQYF TGTGCCAGCAGCTACAGGACTAGCGGGAGTTTACCTGGCACAGATACGCAGTATTTT
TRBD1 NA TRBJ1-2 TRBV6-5 CASSYGTGLGYGYTF TGTGCCAGCAGTTACGGGACAGGACTCGGCTATGGCTACACCTTC
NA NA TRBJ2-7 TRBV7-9 CASREQGSHYEQYF TGTGCCAGCAGAGAACAGGGAAGTCATTACGAGCAGTACTTC
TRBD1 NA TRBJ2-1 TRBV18 CASSPPLRDRVGDYNEQFF TGTGCCAGCTCACCACCCCTCCGGGACAGGGTTGGCGATTACAATGAGCAGTTCTTC
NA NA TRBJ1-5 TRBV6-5 CASSYLPNQPQHF TGTGCCAGCAGTTATTTGCCCAATCAGCCCCAGCATTTT
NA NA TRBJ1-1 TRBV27 CASSPPRATTEAFF TGTGCCAGCAGTCCTCCGAGGGCGACGACTGAAGCTTTCTTT
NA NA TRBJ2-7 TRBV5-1 CASSSEGPPYYEQYF TGCGCCAGCAGCTCTGAGGGCCCTCCCTACTACGAGCAGTACTTC
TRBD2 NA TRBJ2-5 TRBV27 CASSLSVMTSVRLETQYF TGTGCCAGCAGTTTATCCGTAATGACTAGCGTGAGGCTAGAGACCCAGTACTTC
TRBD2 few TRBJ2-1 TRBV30 CAWSWWTSGTGEQFF TGTGCCTGGAGTTGGTGGACTAGCGGAACTGGTGAGCAGTTCTTC
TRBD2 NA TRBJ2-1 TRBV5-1 CASSLTLAGEDEQFF TGCGCCAGCAGCTTGACGCTAGCGGGAGAGGATGAGCAGTTCTTC
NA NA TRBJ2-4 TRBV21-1 CASSKEWGGLTRWLWAKNIQYF TGTGCCAGCAGCAAAGAATGGGGAGGGCTTACCCGGTGGCTTTGGGCCAAAAACATTCAGTACTTC
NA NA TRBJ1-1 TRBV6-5 CASSAFRVINTEAFF TGTGCCAGCAGTGCGTTCAGGGTCATTAACACTGAAGCTTTCTTT
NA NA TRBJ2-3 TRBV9 CAIQIGDTQYF TGTGCCATTCAAATAGGAGATACGCAGTATTTT
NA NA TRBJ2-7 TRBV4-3 CASSLGRSAHEQYF TGCGCCAGCAGCCTGGGACGGTCTGCGCACGAGCAGTACTTC
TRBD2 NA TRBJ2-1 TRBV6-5 CASSYGLADNEQFF TGTGCCAGCAGTTATGGACTAGCAGACAATGAGCAGTTCTTC
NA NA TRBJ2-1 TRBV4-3 CASSQGIYNEQFF TGCGCCAGCAGCCAAGGGATCTACAATGAGCAGTTCTTC
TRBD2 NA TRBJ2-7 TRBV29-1 CSVGTSGPKEPYEQYF TGCAGCGTTGGGACTAGCGGGCCTAAGGAGCCCTACGAGCAGTACTTC
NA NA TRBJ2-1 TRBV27 CASSLWHASSYNEQFF TGTGCCAGCAGTTTGTGGCACGCTAGCTCCTACAATGAGCAGTTCTTC
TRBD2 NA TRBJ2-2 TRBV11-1 CASYELAGNTGELFF TGTGCCAGCTATGAACTAGCGGGAAACACCGGGGAGCTGTTTTTT
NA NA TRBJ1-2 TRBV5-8 CASSLLPGQGYGYTF TGTGCCAGCAGCTTGCTCCCGGGCCAGGGGTATGGCTACACCTTC
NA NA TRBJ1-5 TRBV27 CASSLFSNQPQHF TGTGCCAGCAGTTTATTTAGCAATCAGCCCCAGCATTTT
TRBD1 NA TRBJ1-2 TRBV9 CASSPGQLYGYTF TGTGCCAGCAGCCCGGGACAGCTCTATGGCTACACCTTC
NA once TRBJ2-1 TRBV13 CASSHRTASTYNEQFF TGTGCCAGCAGCCATCGGACAGCCTCAACCTACAATGAGCAGTTCTTC
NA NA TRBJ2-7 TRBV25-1 CTSSGGSSHEQYF TGTACCAGCAGTGGGGGGAGTAGTCACGAGCAGTACTTC
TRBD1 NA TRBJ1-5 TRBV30 CAWSDGQGNQPQHF TGTGCCTGGAGTGACGGACAGGGTAATCAGCCCCAGCATTTT
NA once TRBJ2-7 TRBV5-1 CAKAQQYF TGCGCGAAAGCACAGCAGTACTTC
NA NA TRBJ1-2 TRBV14 CASSQGPIKGYTF TGTGCCAGCAGCCAAGGTCCGATAAAGGGCTACACCTTC
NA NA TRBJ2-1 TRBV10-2 CASSDVEQFF TGCGCCAGCAGTGATGTTGAGCAGTTCTTC
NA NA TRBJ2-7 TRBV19 CASSIPGEAIYEQYF TGTGCCAGTAGTATTCCTGGGGAGGCGATCTACGAGCAGTACTTC
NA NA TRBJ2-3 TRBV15 CATSRALSSTDTQYF TGTGCCACCAGCAGAGCACTCTCTAGCACAGATACGCAGTATTTT
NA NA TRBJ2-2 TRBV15 CATSRVRGGTGELFF TGTGCCACCAGCAGAGTGAGAGGGGGCACCGGGGAGCTGTTTTTT
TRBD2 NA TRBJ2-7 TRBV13 CASSSGLVYEQYF TGTGCCAGCAGCTCCGGACTAGTGTACGAGCAGTACTTC
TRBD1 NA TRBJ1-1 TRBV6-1 CASSEAGQGAVNTEAFF TGTGCCAGCAGTGAAGCGGGACAGGGGGCGGTGAACACTGAAGCTTTCTTT
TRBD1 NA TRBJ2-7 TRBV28 CASSPGQGYEQYF TGTGCCAGCAGTCCCGGACAGGGCTACGAGCAGTACTTC
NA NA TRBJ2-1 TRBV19 CASSIGSLEQFF TGTGCCAGTAGTATTGGGAGTTTGGAGCAGTTCTTC
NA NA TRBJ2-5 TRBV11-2 CASSLGWQTTMQYF TGTGCCAGCAGCTTAGGGTGGCAGACTACGATGCAGTACTTC
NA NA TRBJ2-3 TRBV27 CASMQRVFRQDTQYF TGTGCCAGCATGCAGCGGGTTTTCAGGCAAGATACGCAGTATTTT
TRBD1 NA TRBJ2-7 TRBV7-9 CASSPPGQGAYEQYF TGTGCCAGCAGCCCTCCGGGACAGGGGGCCTACGAGCAGTACTTC
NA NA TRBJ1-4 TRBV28 CASSTRIAAEKLFF TGTGCCAGCAGTACACGGATAGCAGCCGAAAAACTGTTTTTT
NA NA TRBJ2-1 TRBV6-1 CASSEARRDSFF TGTGCCAGCAGTGAAGCGCGAAGGGACTCGTTCTTC
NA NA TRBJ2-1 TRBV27 CASSPSWTGVLLF TGTGCCAGCAGTCCTTCCTGGACGGGCGTCCTTCTCTTC
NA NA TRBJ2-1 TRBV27 CASSPRVNPLDEQFF TGTGCCAGCAGTCCCCGGGTTAATCCCCTCGATGAGCAGTTCTTC
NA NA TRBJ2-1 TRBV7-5 CVRSSEGETAGPTYNEQFF TGTGTCAGAAGCTCAGAGGGGGAAACGGCTGGACCGACCTACAATGAGCAGTTCTTC
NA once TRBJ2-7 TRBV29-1 CSVHTGREQYF TGCAGTGTCCACACAGGGCGCGAGCAGTACTTC
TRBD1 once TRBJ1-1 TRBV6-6 CASSKPGQGRETEAFF TGTGCCAGCAGTAAACCGGGACAGGGGCGGGAGACTGAAGCTTTCTTT
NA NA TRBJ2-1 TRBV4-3 CASSQEGASYNEQFF TGCGCCAGCAGCCAAGAGGGGGCCTCCTACAATGAGCAGTTCTTC
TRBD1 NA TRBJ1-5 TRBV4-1 CASSQGQGAQPQHF TGCGCCAGCAGCCAAGGACAGGGCGCTCAGCCCCAGCATTTT